Here is one T cell receptor (beta chain) with its context. The data are from a study of T cell changes during pregnancy in multiple sclerosis. Assay: immunoSEQ multiplex PCR; the TCRdb copy retains only in-frame clones and omits some. The table has about 23,000 clones, about 89% seen once; the top ten hold 6% to 8.5%. The V gene lost 6 bases and the J gene lost 4 bases, with 15 bases spanning the gap. The CDR3 is 14 residues long. Germline V gene sequence: CDR1 SGHVS, CDR2 FQNEAQ. The sequencing used CD8+ T cells from peripheral blood mononuclear cells, collected in the first trimester of pregnancy. The V call is TRBV7-8, the J call TRBJ2-5; D is possibly TRBD1 (8 bases). The origin of this receptor is a female donor with multiple sclerosis, enrolled in a pregnancy study. CDR3 loop: CASRATGEGETQYF. For the CDR3, the DNA is TGTGCCAGCAGAGCGACAGGGGAGGGAGAGACCCAGTACTTC.